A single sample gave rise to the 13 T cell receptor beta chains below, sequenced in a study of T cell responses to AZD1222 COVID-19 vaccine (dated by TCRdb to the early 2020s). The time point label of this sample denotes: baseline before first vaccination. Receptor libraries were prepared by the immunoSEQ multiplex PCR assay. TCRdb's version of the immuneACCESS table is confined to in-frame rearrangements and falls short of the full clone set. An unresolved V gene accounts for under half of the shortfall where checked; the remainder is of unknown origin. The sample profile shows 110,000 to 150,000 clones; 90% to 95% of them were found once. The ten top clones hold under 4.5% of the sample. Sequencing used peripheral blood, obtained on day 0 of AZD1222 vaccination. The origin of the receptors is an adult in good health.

CDR3 bases: TGTGCCAGCAGCTCCGGGACGGAGATTACCTACGAGCAGTACTTC. It encodes CASSSGTEITYEQYF. The genes are TRBV5-8 and TRBJ2-7; D may match TRBD1 or TRBD2 (5 bases each). V lost 3 bases and J lost 2, with 15 bases in between. Germline V lookup: CDR1 SGHTS, CDR2 YDEGEE. This CDR3 is built from 15 residues.

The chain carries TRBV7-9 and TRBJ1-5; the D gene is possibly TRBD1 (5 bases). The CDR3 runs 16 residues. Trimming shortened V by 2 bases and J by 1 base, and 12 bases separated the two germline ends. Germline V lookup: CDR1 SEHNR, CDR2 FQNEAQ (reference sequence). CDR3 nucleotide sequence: TGTGCCAGCAGCTTACTGAATAGGGGAAGCAATCAGCCCCAGCATTTT. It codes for CASSLLNRGSNQPQHF. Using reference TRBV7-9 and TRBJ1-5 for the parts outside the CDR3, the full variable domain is DTGVSQNPRHKITKRGQNVTFRCDPISEHNRLYWYRQTLGQGPEFLTYFQNEAQLEKSRLLSDRFSAERPKGSFSTLEIQRTEQGDSAMYLCASSLLNRGSNQPQHFGDGTRLSIL.

The CDR3 DNA reads TGTGCCACCAGCATCCTAGCGGGAGACCTATCCTACAATGAGCAGTTCTTC. The encoded protein is CATSILAGDLSYNEQFF. The chain links TRBV15 to TRBJ2-1, with TRBD2 matching 10 bases. From germline, CDR1 is LNHNV and CDR2 YYDKDF (reference sequence). The CDR3 runs to 17 residues. J lost 1 base, V lost 4 bases, and 7 bases had no gene match. Using reference TRBV15 and TRBJ2-1 for the parts outside the CDR3, the full variable domain is DAMVIQNPRYQVTQFGKPVTLSCSQTLNHNVMYWYQQKSSQAPKLLFHYYDKDFNNEADTPDNFQSRRPNTSFCFLDIRSPGLGDTAMYLCATSILAGDLSYNEQFFGPGTRLTVL.

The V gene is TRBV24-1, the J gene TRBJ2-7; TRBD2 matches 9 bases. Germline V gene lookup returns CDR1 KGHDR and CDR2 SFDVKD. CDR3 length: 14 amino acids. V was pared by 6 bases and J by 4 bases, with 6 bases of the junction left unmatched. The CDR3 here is CATSSAGGKYEQYF. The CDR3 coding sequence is TGTGCCACCAGTTCCGCGGGAGGGAAGTACGAGCAGTACTTC.

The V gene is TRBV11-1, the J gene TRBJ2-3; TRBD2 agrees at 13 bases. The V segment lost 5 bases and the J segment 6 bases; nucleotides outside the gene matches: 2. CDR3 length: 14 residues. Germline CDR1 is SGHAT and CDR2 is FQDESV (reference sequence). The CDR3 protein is CASSRTSGSDTQYF. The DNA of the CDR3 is TGTGCCAGCAGCCGGACTAGCGGGAGCGATACGCAGTATTTT.

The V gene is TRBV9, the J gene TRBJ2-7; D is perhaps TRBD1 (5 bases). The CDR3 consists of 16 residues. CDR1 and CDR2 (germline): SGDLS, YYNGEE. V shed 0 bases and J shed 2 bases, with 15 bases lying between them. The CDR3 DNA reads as TGTGCCAGCAGCGTAGAGAACAGGCTAGATCCCTACGAGCAGTACTTC. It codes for CASSVENRLDPYEQYF.

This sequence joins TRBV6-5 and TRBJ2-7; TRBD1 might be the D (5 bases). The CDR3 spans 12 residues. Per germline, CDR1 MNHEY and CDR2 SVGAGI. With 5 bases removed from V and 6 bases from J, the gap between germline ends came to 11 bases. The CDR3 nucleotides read TGTGCCAGCAGTCAACAGGTAACCGAGCAGTACTTC. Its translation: CASSQQVTEQYF.

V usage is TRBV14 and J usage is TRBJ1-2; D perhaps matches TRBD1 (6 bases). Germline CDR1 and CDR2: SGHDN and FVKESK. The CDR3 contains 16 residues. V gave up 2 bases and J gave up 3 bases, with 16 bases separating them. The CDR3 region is CASSQPLGQSHYGYTF. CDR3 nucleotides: TGTGCCAGCAGCCAACCCCTTGGACAGAGTCACTATGGCTACACCTTC.

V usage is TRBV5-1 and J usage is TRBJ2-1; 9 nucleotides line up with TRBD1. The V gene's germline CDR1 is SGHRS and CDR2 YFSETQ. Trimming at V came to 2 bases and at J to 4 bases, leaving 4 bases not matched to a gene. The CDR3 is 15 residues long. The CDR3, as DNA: TGCGCCAGCAGCTTTACAGGGGGCTCGTACAATGAGCAGTTCTTC. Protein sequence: CASSFTGGSYNEQFF. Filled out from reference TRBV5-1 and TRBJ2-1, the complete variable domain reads KAGVTQTPRYLIKTRGQQVTLSCSPISGHRSVSWYQQTPGQGLQFLFEYFSETQRNKGNFPGRFSGRQFSNSRSEMNVSTLELGDSALYLCASSFTGGSYNEQFFGPGTRLTVL.

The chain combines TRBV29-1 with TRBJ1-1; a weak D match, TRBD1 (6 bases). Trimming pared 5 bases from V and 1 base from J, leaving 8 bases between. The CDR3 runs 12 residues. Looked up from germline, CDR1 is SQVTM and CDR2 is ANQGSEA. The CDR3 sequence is CSVLQGNTEAFF. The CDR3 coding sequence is TGCAGCGTTCTACAGGGGAACACTGAAGCTTTCTTT.

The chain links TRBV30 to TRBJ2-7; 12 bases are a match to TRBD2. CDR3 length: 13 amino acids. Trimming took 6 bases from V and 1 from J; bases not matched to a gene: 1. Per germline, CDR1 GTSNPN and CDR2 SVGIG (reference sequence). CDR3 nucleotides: TGTGCCTGTGGACTAGCGGGATCCTACGAGCAGTACTTC. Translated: CACGLAGSYEQYF.

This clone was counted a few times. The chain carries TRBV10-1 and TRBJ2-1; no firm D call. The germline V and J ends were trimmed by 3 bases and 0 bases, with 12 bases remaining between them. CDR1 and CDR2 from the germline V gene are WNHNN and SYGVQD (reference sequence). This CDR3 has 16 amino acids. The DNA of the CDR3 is TGCGCCAGCAGTGATATGGGCAGAAGCTCCTACAATGAGCAGTTCTTC. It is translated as CASSDMGRSSYNEQFF.

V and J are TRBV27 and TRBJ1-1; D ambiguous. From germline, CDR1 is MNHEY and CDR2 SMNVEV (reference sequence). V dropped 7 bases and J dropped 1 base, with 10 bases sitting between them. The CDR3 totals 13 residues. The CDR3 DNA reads TGTGCCAGCAAGGCGGTTGCGAACACTGAAGCTTTCTTT. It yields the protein CASKAVANTEAFF.